The 32 T cell receptor beta chains reported below all come from one sample, sequenced in a study of response to subunit inactivated influenza vaccine. In TCRdb, the RT-PCR reads were re-called with MiXCR into one record per CDR3 protein. This table has some 200,000 distinct CDR3 sequences, approximately 12% appearing once. In addition, the sample was reused for a study of T cells expressing NK-cell markers. From that second work: TCR beta cDNA was generated via 5'RACE template switching incorporating UMIs.

The source was CD8+ T cells sorted from PBMCs, collected approximately 13 days after vaccination. These receptor sequences come from a man aged 50-60 years who received an inactivated influenza vaccine.

The chain links TRBV14 to TRBJ2-1; 7 nucleotides line up with TRBD1. V was pared by 7 bases and J by 0 bases, with 21 bases of the junction left unmatched. CDR1 is SGHDN and CDR2 is FVKESK in the germline V gene. The CDR3 sequence is 20 residues long. CDR3 sequence: CASTQSSGTAFLNSYNEQFF. In nucleotides, the CDR3 is TGTGCCAGCACCCAGAGCTCCGGGACAGCCTTTCTTAACTCCTACAATGAGCAGTTCTTC.

The J gene is TRBJ2-7, the V gene TRBV3-1; 11 positions match TRBD1. The germline gives CDR1 LGHDT, CDR2 YNNKEL (reference sequence). CDR3 size: 15 residues. The ends lost 2 bases at V and 3 bases at J; junction bases unmatched: 3. Written as DNA, the CDR3 is TGTGCCAGCAGCCAAACCGGGACAGGGGGCTACGAGCAGTACTTC. Amino acid sequence: CASSQTGTGGYEQYF.

This clonotype was seen only a few times. The chain links TRBV5-1 to TRBJ1-1; D uncertain. The CDR3 totals 13 residues. Germline-derived CDR1 and CDR2 are SGHRS and YFSETQ. Trimming took off 4 bases at V and 7 bases at J, with 14 bases between the two ends. Here the CDR3 reads CASSRVAWDEAFF. CDR3 sequence (DNA): TGCGCCAGCAGCAGGGTGGCCTGGGATGAAGCTTTCTTT.

This clonotype turned up a few times. The chain uses TRBV20-1 and TRBJ2-7, with 8 bases lining up with TRBD2. Germline assignment: CDR1 DFQATT and CDR2 SNEGSKA (reference sequence). V shed 1 base, J shed 0 bases, and the junction held 2 bases outside the gene matches. The CDR3 is 14 residues long. The CDR3 loop reads CSARAGGYSYEQYF. The CDR3 DNA reads as TGCAGTGCTAGAGCGGGGGGGTACTCCTACGAGCAGTACTTC.

This clonotype showed up just a few times. The chain links TRBV11-3 to TRBJ2-1; 11 nucleotides agree with TRBD2. This CDR3 comprises 15 residues. With V trimmed by 5 bases and J by 6 bases, 6 bases remained unmatched. Germline CDR1 SGHNT, CDR2 YENEEA. The CDR3 loop reads CASSAGLADGNEQFF. The CDR3 DNA follows: TGTGCCAGCAGCGCGGGACTAGCGGATGGCAATGAGCAGTTCTTC. Combining the CDR3 with reference TRBV11-3 and TRBJ2-1 gives the whole variable domain EAGVVQSPRYKIIEKKQPVAFWCNPISGHNTLYWYLQNLGQGPELLIRYENEEAVDDSQLPKDRFSAERLKGVDSTLKIQPAELGDSAVYLCASSAGLADGNEQFFGPGTRLTVL.

The V and J genes are TRBV20-1 and TRBJ2-7; weak D call: TRBD2 (6 bases). Germline V gene sequence: CDR1 DFQATT, CDR2 SNEGSKA (reference sequence). This CDR3 has 16 amino acids. V was trimmed by 1 base and J by 6 bases, leaving 22 bases between them. CDR3 nucleotide sequence: TGCAGTGCTAGAGGGGGGTTGACTACTAAGGAGGGCGAGCAGTACTTC. Amino acid sequence: CSARGGLTTKEGEQYF.

This clonotype was detected a few times. The V gene is TRBV25-1, the J gene TRBJ2-1; no clear D. The germline V and J ends were trimmed by 1 base and 10 bases, with 8 bases remaining between them. CDR3 length: 12 amino acids. Germline lookup yields CDR1 MGHDK and CDR2 SYGVNS. CDR3 amino acids: CASSEWVGEQFF. As DNA, the CDR3 is TGTGCCAGCAGTGAATGGGTGGGAGAGCAGTTCTTC.

Many counts were recorded for this clonotype. The chain employs TRBV20-1 and TRBJ2-7; the match to TRBD1 covers 7 bases. The trim removed 3 bases at V and 1 base at J, leaving 12 bases unmatched. Germline V gives CDR1 DFQATT, CDR2 SNEGSKA (reference sequence). The CDR3 sequence is 16 residues long. The CDR3 nucleotides are TGCAGTGCTAGCGCCGTTCGAGGGGGCAATTCCTACGAGCAGTACTTC. It specifies CSASAVRGGNSYEQYF.

J is TRBJ2-7 and V is TRBV9; TRBD1 aligns across 8 bases. From germline, CDR1 is SGDLS and CDR2 YYNGEE. V was clipped by 3 bases and J by 0 bases; unmatched bases: 5. The CDR3 covers 15 residues. The CDR3 bases are TGTGCCAGCAGCGCTCAGGGACAGGCCTCCTACGAGCAGTACTTC. This encodes CASSAQGQASYEQYF.

This clonotype appeared a few times. The chain carries TRBV20-1 and TRBJ2-3; possibly TRBD2 for D (6 bases). The CDR3 has 14 amino acids. V was clipped by 0 bases and J by 1 base, with 8 bases between them. The germline V gene has CDR1 DFQATT and CDR2 SNEGSKA (reference sequence). The CDR3 DNA reads as TGCAGTGCTAGAGACGCTAGCGGCACAGATACGCAGTATTTT. Protein product: CSARDASGTDTQYF.

V and J are TRBV19 and TRBJ2-7; D call uncertain. V dropped 3 bases and J dropped 0 bases, with 12 bases sitting between them. The CDR3 contains 15 residues. The germline V gene encodes CDR1 LNHDA and CDR2 SQIVND (reference sequence). The CDR3 region is CASSMDGRVSYEQYF. The CDR3 DNA follows: TGTGCCAGTAGTATGGATGGACGGGTCTCCTACGAGCAGTACTTC. Complete variable domain (other parts from reference TRBV19 and TRBJ2-7): DGGITQSPKYLFRKEGQNVTLSCEQNLNHDAMYWYRQDPGQGLRLIYYSQIVNDFQKGDIAEGYSVSREKKESFPLTVTSAQKNPTAFYLCASSMDGRVSYEQYFGPGTRLTVT.

This clonotype occurred many times. The chain employs TRBV6-2 or TRBV6-3 and TRBJ2-7, with D perhaps matching TRBD1 (5 bases). Between the trimmed V and J ends, which lost 7 bases and 0 bases, there was a span of 16 bases. The CDR3 loop spans 15 amino acids. Germline loops: CDR1 MNHEY, CDR2 SVGEGT. The CDR3 loop reads CASTRSRESSYEQYF. The CDR3 DNA sequence: TGTGCCAGCACGCGGTCCAGGGAAAGCTCCTACGAGCAGTACTTC.

The rearrangement joins TRBV3-1 to TRBJ2-1; maybe TRBD2 (6 bases). Per the germline V gene, CDR1 is LGHDT and CDR2 is YNNKEL (reference sequence). V lost 0 bases and J lost 8, with 11 bases in between. The length of the CDR3 is 14 residues. The CDR3 loop is CASSQEHLADEQFF. The CDR3 region has the DNA TGTGCCAGCAGCCAAGAGCATTTAGCGGATGAGCAGTTCTTC.

The chain joins TRBV7-8 to TRBJ1-5; maybe TRBD1 (5 bases). CDR1 and CDR2 from the germline V gene are SGHVS and FQNEAQ. V lost 3 bases and J lost 5, with 8 bases in between. This CDR3 is built from 13 residues. The CDR3 nucleotides read TGTGCCAGCAGCTTGGACACCTATCAGCCCCAGCATTTT. Translation gives CASSLDTYQPQHF.

This clonotype was observed a handful of times. The chain joins TRBV24-1 to TRBJ2-1; the match to TRBD1 covers 11 bases. Germline-derived CDR1 and CDR2 are KGHDR and SFDVKD. V trimming: 3 bases; J trimming: 2 bases; junction bases outside the gene matches: 2. The CDR3 loop spans 16 amino acids. The CDR3 nucleotides read TGTGCCACCAGTGATCGGACAGGGGGCGCCTACAATGAGCAGTTCTTC. It translates to CATSDRTGGAYNEQFF.

This clonotype was counted ten times or more. The chain has TRBV1 and TRBJ2-5; TRBD2, the table's D call, lacks a check against the DNA. TRBV1 is a pseudogene locus. CDR3 length equals 11 residues. DNA for the CDR3: TGCACCAGCTCCCGGAGGGCTCCAGAGTACTTC. Its protein product is CTSSRRAPEYF.

The J gene is TRBJ2-3, the V gene TRBV20-1; TRBD1 aligns across 7 bases. V trimming: 2 bases; J trimming: 3 bases; junction bases outside the gene matches: 2. Germline CDR1 is DFQATT and CDR2 is SNEGSKA (reference sequence). This CDR3 region has 13 residues. CDR3 loop: CSARRRGTDTQYF. CDR3 coding DNA: TGCAGTGCTAGACGCAGGGGGACAGATACGCAGTATTTT.

In its sample, this clonotype was seen a few times. The J gene is TRBJ2-3, the V gene TRBV11-1; D could derive from TRBD1 or TRBD2 (6 bases each). The CDR3 has 18 amino acids. Trimming pared 5 bases from V and 0 bases from J, leaving 21 bases between. Per germline, CDR1 SGHAT and CDR2 FQDESV (reference sequence). This CDR3 is CASSPTLGTGASTDTQYF. The CDR3 DNA is TGTGCCAGCAGCCCTACCCTCGGGACGGGGGCGAGCACAGATACGCAGTATTTT.

This clonotype was counted only a few times. The chain couples TRBV20-1 to TRBJ1-6, with 7 bases lining up with TRBD1. Germline CDR1 and CDR2: DFQATT and SNEGSKA (reference sequence). Unmatched junction bases numbered 12, after V lost 0 bases and J lost 10 bases. The CDR3 is 16 residues long. CDR3 sequence: CSARDVYRGGYSPLHF. Written as DNA, the CDR3 is TGCAGTGCTAGAGATGTTTACAGGGGAGGTTACTCACCCCTCCACTTT.

The J gene is TRBJ2-3, the V gene TRBV4-3; TRBD2 aligns across 7 bases. V was clipped by 0 bases and J by 2 bases; unmatched bases: 5. From germline, CDR1 is LGHNA and CDR2 YSLEER. This CDR3 has 16 amino acids. The CDR3: CASSQDWGLNTDTQYF. Written as DNA, the CDR3 is TGCGCCAGCAGCCAAGATTGGGGACTAAACACAGATACGCAGTATTTT.

The sample holds many counts of this clonotype. The genes are TRBV5-6 and TRBJ1-4, with D perhaps matching TRBD1 (6 bases). Between the trimmed V and J ends, which lost 0 bases and 8 bases, there was a span of 11 bases. The CDR3 spans 14 residues. CDR1 is SGHDT, CDR2 YYEEEE, per germline. CDR3 sequence (DNA): TGTGCCAGCAGCTTGGCGGGACACCTCGAAAAACTGTTTTTT. Its protein product is CASSLAGHLEKLFF.

The chain links TRBV20-1 to TRBJ2-7; 10 bases are a match to TRBD2. The V gene's germline CDR1 is DFQATT and CDR2 SNEGSKA (reference sequence). The junction had 9 bases not matched to a gene; V was cut back by 6 bases and J by 4 bases. The CDR3 runs 14 residues. CDR3 loop: CSAPDFSGRYEQYF. For the CDR3, the DNA is TGCAGTGCCCCCGATTTTAGCGGGAGGTACGAGCAGTACTTC.

There are a few counts of this clonotype. A read error is likely, as this CDR3 ends without the conserved phenylalanine or tryptophan. The chain has TRBV4-1 and TRBJ2-2; 9 nucleotides agree with TRBD1. V gave up 4 bases and J gave up 4 bases; unmatched junction bases: 7. The CDR3 extends over 16 amino acids. CDR1 and CDR2 (germline): MGHRA, YSYEKL. This CDR3 reads CASSRVQGAGTGELFS. CDR3 in DNA: TGCGCCAGCAGCCGCGTACAGGGGGCTGGCACCGGGGAGCTGTTTTCT.

The chain joins TRBV25-1 to TRBJ2-1; no clear D. Germline loops: CDR1 MGHDK, CDR2 SYGVNS. Deletions cut 3 bases from V and 2 bases from J, with 8 bases between. The CDR3 runs to 14 residues. The chain's CDR3 is CASSEVSTYNEQFF. CDR3 sequence (DNA): TGTGCCAGCAGTGAGGTGTCTACCTACAATGAGCAGTTCTTC.

This clonotype was counted between two and nine times. V is TRBV29-1 and J is TRBJ1-2; tentatively, D is TRBD1 (6 bases). Germline values: CDR1 SQVTM, CDR2 ANQGSEA. V dropped 0 bases and J dropped 7 bases, with 12 bases sitting between them. This CDR3 has 13 amino acids. The CDR3 DNA sequence: TGCAGCGTTGAAGATTCCGGGGGCCGTGGCTACACCTTC. The encoded protein is CSVEDSGGRGYTF.

V and J are TRBV2 and TRBJ2-1, with TRBD2 as a possible D gene (5 bases). The CDR3 sequence is 12 residues long. V was shortened by 7 bases and J by 7 bases, with 11 bases between the two germline ends. The germline V gene encodes CDR1 SNHLY and CDR2 FYNNEI. CDR3 DNA: TGTGCCAGCATCGAGGGTAGGAATGAGCAGTTCTTC. Encoded protein: CASIEGRNEQFF.

At least ten counts were recorded for this clonotype. The CDR3 region has the DNA TGTGCCAGCACCCCCGGGACTGGGGGATTCACAGATACGCAGTATTTT. Its protein is CASTPGTGGFTDTQYF. This chain uses TRBV4-2 with TRBJ2-3; D may be TRBD2 (6 bases). This CDR3 comprises 16 residues. Germline CDR1 is LGHNA and CDR2 is YNFKEQ. Between the trimmed V and J ends, which lost 7 bases and 2 bases, there was a span of 19 bases.

The chain has TRBV3-1 and TRBJ2-1, with 10 positions matching TRBD1. The CDR3 is 18 residues long. The germline V gene has CDR1 LGHDT and CDR2 YNNKEL (reference sequence). The ends lost 11 bases at V and 7 bases at J; junction bases unmatched: 23. In DNA, the CDR3 is TGTGCCTGCTCCAAGCAGGTCCCTGGGACAGGGGTGGTTAATGAGCAGTTCTTC. This gives the protein CACSKQVPGTGVVNEQFF.

There are many counts of this clonotype. The chain links TRBV30 to TRBJ2-1; TRBD1 matches at 9 bases. The CDR3 sequence is 15 residues long. The germline V gene encodes CDR1 GTSNPN and CDR2 SVGIG (reference sequence). V gave up 1 base and J gave up 7 bases; unmatched junction bases: 8. DNA of the CDR3: TGTGCCTGGAGTGCTCCGGGACAGGGCCTTAATGAGCAGTTCTTC. It codes for CAWSAPGQGLNEQFF.

This clonotype has a handful of counts. The chain has TRBV24-1 and TRBJ2-1, with 7 bases matching TRBD1. J lost 0 bases, V lost 2 bases, and 3 bases had no gene match. In germline, CDR1 is KGHDR, CDR2 SFDVKD. The CDR3 is made up of 16 amino acids. CDR3 nucleotide sequence: TGTGCCACCAGTGATTACAGGGGCAGCTCCTACAATGAGCAGTTCTTC. Amino acids: CATSDYRGSSYNEQFF.

This clonotype was counted between two and nine times. The rearrangement joins TRBV5-1 to TRBJ2-5, with TRBD2 as a possible D gene (5 bases). The germline gives CDR1 SGHRS, CDR2 YFSETQ. V was trimmed by 0 bases and J by 5 bases, leaving 8 bases between them. The CDR3 covers 13 residues. In DNA form, the CDR3 reads TGCGCCAGCAGCTTGGGACGGGATGAGACCCAGTACTTC. Translation: CASSLGRDETQYF.

The V and J genes are TRBV4-1 and TRBJ2-2; TRBD2 might be the D (6 bases). Germline V gene lookup returns CDR1 MGHRA and CDR2 YSYEKL. The length of the CDR3 is 16 residues. Trimming pared 1 base from V and 6 bases from J, leaving 15 bases between. DNA for the CDR3: TGCGCCAGCAGCCAAGGTGGGGGGATTACACCCGGGGAGCTGTTTTTT. Translating it yields CASSQGGGITPGELFF.